This entry lists 29 T cell receptor beta chains sequenced from one sample in a study of blood T cell repertoires in COVID-19. Assay: immunoSEQ multiplex PCR; the TCRdb copy retains only in-frame clones and omits some. This sample has 200,000 to 250,000 clones, with 82% found just once. Sequenced: peripheral blood. These receptors were taken from a woman older than 75 with acute or convalescent COVID-19.

V and J are TRBV18 and TRBJ1-4, with 9 nucleotides matching TRBD1. There are 17 residues in the CDR3. J lost 0 bases, V lost 4 bases, and 6 bases had no gene match. CDR1 is KGHSH, CDR2 LQKENI, per germline. The CDR3 protein is CASSLGQGTATNEKLFF. The CDR3 DNA is TGTGCCAGCTCACTGGGACAGGGTACTGCAACTAATGAAAAACTGTTTTTT.

The rearrangement links TRBV5-5 to TRBJ2-3, with D hard to call. Trimming removed 3 bases from V and 0 bases from J, with 8 bases in between. Germline CDR1 is SGHKS and CDR2 is YYEKEE (reference sequence). The CDR3 consists of 14 residues. CDR3 region: CASSYISSTDTQYF. Written as DNA, the CDR3 is TGTGCCAGCAGCTATATTTCTAGCACAGATACGCAGTATTTT.

The chain joins TRBV29-1 to TRBJ2-7; possibly TRBD1 for D (6 bases). Trimming left V 4 bases short and J 3 bases short, with 16 bases between. This CDR3 region has 14 residues. CDR1 and CDR2 from the germline V gene are SQVTM and ANQGSEA. The CDR3 protein is CSVARVQGRYEQYF. The CDR3 DNA reads TGCAGCGTTGCGCGTGTCCAGGGGCGCTACGAGCAGTACTTC.

This chain joins TRBV7-2 and TRBJ1-3; D unclear. This CDR3 is built from 14 residues. Trimming stripped 6 bases from V and 0 bases from J, with 9 bases between. Germline V gene sequence: CDR1 SGHTA, CDR2 FQGNSA. The CDR3 DNA reads as TGTGCCAGCAGAAGACGGGACTCTGGAAACACCATATATTTT. It yields the protein CASRRRDSGNTIYF.

The J gene is TRBJ1-3, the V gene TRBV6-5, with D tentatively TRBD1 (6 bases). Germline V gives CDR1 MNHEY, CDR2 SVGAGI. The CDR3 consists of 15 residues. The ends were cut back, 5 bases at V and 4 bases at J, with 15 bases in the middle. CDR3 DNA sequence: TGTGCCAGCAGTATACAGGGTCGTAAGGGAAACACCATATATTTT. This translates into CASSIQGRKGNTIYF.

The J gene is TRBJ1-5, the V gene TRBV3-1 (or the pseudogene TRBV3-2); D is possibly TRBD1 (5 bases). Germline V CDR1 and CDR2: LGHDT, YNNKEL (reference sequence). Trimming left V 4 bases short and J 7 bases short, with 14 bases between. The CDR3 is 14 amino acids. This CDR3 is CASSPGQFYQPQHF. CDR3 bases: TGTGCCAGCAGCCCCGGACAATTTTACCAGCCCCAGCATTTT.

The J gene is TRBJ2-7, the V gene TRBV30; TRBD1 might be the D (5 bases). There are 14 residues in the CDR3. Trimming left V 0 bases short and J 3 bases short, with 12 bases between. Germline CDR1 is GTSNPN and CDR2 is SVGIG (reference sequence). CDR3 DNA sequence: TGTGCCTGGAGTGTAGGCAGGACACTCTACGAGCAGTACTTC. It yields the protein CAWSVGRTLYEQYF.

A few counts support this clone. The J gene is TRBJ2-2, the V gene TRBV4-3; tentatively, D is TRBD1 (6 bases). V lost 4 bases and J lost 3, with 15 bases in between. Germline V gives CDR1 LGHNA, CDR2 YSLEER. The CDR3 runs to 16 residues. The CDR3 DNA is TGCGCCAGCAGCCCTGAACCCAGGGGAGACACCGGGGAGCTGTTTTTT. Translating gives CASSPEPRGDTGELFF.

The V gene is TRBV18, the J gene TRBJ2-1; TRBD2 matches 7 bases. Germline CDR1 KGHSH, CDR2 LQKENI. This CDR3 region has 16 residues. Unmatched junction bases numbered 4, after V lost 2 bases and J lost 0 bases. CDR3 protein: CASSPSGGSSYNEQFF. DNA for the CDR3: TGTGCCAGCTCACCATCGGGGGGAAGCTCCTACAATGAGCAGTTCTTC.

V gene TRBV5-1 combines with J gene TRBJ2-7, with TRBD1 identical over 8 bases. Germline V CDR1 and CDR2: SGHRS, YFSETQ. With V trimmed by 0 bases and J by 4 bases, 9 bases remained unmatched. The CDR3 is made up of 16 amino acids. CDR3 amino acids: CASSLARTGIIYEQYF. CDR3 DNA sequence: TGCGCCAGCAGCTTGGCGAGGACAGGGATAATTTACGAGCAGTACTTC.

The V gene is TRBV9, the J gene TRBJ2-5, with TRBD2 identical over 7 bases. CDR1 SGDLS and CDR2 YYNGEE come from the germline V gene. The CDR3 is 16 residues long. With V trimmed by 5 bases and J by 5 bases, 15 bases remained unmatched. CDR3 loop: CASSVNPTGGSETQYF. The CDR3 DNA is TGTGCCAGCAGTGTTAACCCCACGGGGGGATCGGAGACCCAGTACTTC.

The chain combines TRBV5-5 with TRBJ2-2; D is possibly TRBD2 (6 bases). There are 14 residues in the CDR3. Trimming shortened V by 4 bases and J by 5 bases, and 12 bases separated the two germline ends. In germline, CDR1 is SGHKS, CDR2 YYEKEE (reference sequence). The CDR3 protein is CASSAGLWTGELFF. CDR3 DNA: TGTGCCAGCAGCGCGGGACTGTGGACCGGGGAGCTGTTTTTT.

This clone has only one observation. The gene calls are TRBV9 and TRBJ2-1; D is possibly TRBD2 (6 bases). Trimming stripped 1 base from V and 9 bases from J, with 17 bases between. The CDR3 totals 15 residues. Per the germline V gene, CDR1 is SGDLS and CDR2 is YYNGEE. The CDR3 sequence: CASSVWWGDGSEQFF. In DNA form, the CDR3 reads TGTGCCAGCAGCGTATGGTGGGGGGACGGGAGTGAGCAGTTCTTC.

The rearrangement links TRBV19 to TRBJ2-5; 11 bases fit TRBD1. CDR1 is LNHDA, CDR2 SQIVND, per germline (reference sequence). This CDR3 region has 15 residues. The V gene end was trimmed by 2 bases and the J gene end by 5 bases; junction bases not matched to a gene: 4. The CDR3 DNA sequence: TGTGCCAGTAGTATACGGACAGGGGGCAGGGAGACCCAGTACTTC. It codes for CASSIRTGGRETQYF.

This sequence joins TRBV6-6 and TRBJ2-1; no definite D call. V shed 4 bases and J shed 12 bases, with 10 bases lying between them. Germline V CDR1 and CDR2: MNHNY, SVGAGI (reference sequence). CDR3 length equals 11 residues. In DNA form, the CDR3 reads TGTGCCAGCAGTTCGGAGTTAAGGCAGTTCTTC. It translates to CASSSELRQFF.

V usage is TRBV14 and J usage is TRBJ2-2, with 13 bases matching TRBD2. The J segment lost 2 bases and the V segment lost 0 bases, leaving 3 bases of the junction unmatched. There are 18 residues in the CDR3. Germline-derived CDR1 and CDR2 are SGHDN and FVKESK. CDR3 coding DNA: TGTGCCAGCAGCCAAGAAGGACTAGCGGGGGCCAACACCGGGGAGCTGTTTTTT. This encodes CASSQEGLAGANTGELFF.

The J gene is TRBJ1-6, the V gene TRBV9; D not resolved. The CDR3 is 13 amino acids. Germline values: CDR1 SGDLS, CDR2 YYNGEE. Trimming pared 3 bases from V and 7 bases from J, leaving 8 bases between. The CDR3 DNA reads TGTGCCAGCAGCGCCGGAGACAATTCACCCCTCCACTTT. Amino acids: CASSAGDNSPLHF. The whole variable domain, filled in from reference TRBV9 and TRBJ1-6, reads DSGVTQTPKHLITATGQRVTLRCSPRSGDLSVYWYQQSLDQGLQFLIQYYNGEERAKGNILERFSAQQFPDLHSELNLSSLELGDSALYFCASSAGDNSPLHFGNGTRLTVT.

V usage is TRBV19 and J usage is TRBJ2-1, with a weak D call TRBD1 (5 bases). Germline loops: CDR1 LNHDA, CDR2 SQIVND (reference sequence). There are 16 residues in the CDR3. V was pared by 4 bases and J by 7 bases, with 20 bases between. CDR3 nucleotides: TGTGCCAGTAGTAGGCAGTGGGGCCCCGGGTGGAATGAGCAGTTCTTC. Translated, it gives CASSRQWGPGWNEQFF.

This clone appeared a single time. The rearrangement links TRBV18 to TRBJ2-3; 10 positions match TRBD2. This CDR3 spans 17 amino acids. After removal of 3 bases from V and 2 bases from J, the junction contained 8 bases not matched to a gene. The germline CDR1 and CDR2 sequences are KGHSH and LQKENI. The CDR3 nucleotides read TGTGCCAGCTCACCCCTGGGCCTAGCGGGAGTCACAGATACGCAGTATTTT. This translates into CASSPLGLAGVTDTQYF. The full variable domain, rest sourced from reference TRBV18 and TRBJ2-3, is NAGVMQNPRHLVRRRGQEARLRCSPMKGHSHVYWYRQLPEEGLKFMVYLQKENIIDESGMPKERFSAEFPKEGPSILRIQQVVRGDSAAYFCASSPLGLAGVTDTQYFGPGTRLTVL.

The J gene is TRBJ1-1, the V gene TRBV6-5; a possible D gene is TRBD1 (6 bases). Germline V lookup: CDR1 MNHEY, CDR2 SVGAGI. The V gene lost 2 bases and the J gene lost 6 bases, with 13 bases spanning the gap. The CDR3 runs 14 residues. This CDR3 is CASSYATGLAEAFF. The CDR3 coding sequence is TGTGCCAGCAGTTACGCAACAGGGCTCGCTGAAGCTTTCTTT.

The chain recombines TRBV27 with TRBJ1-6; 7 positions agree with TRBD1. CDR3 length: 16 amino acids. V dropped 5 bases and J dropped 1; count of bases not matched to a gene: 5. Germline V gene lookup returns CDR1 MNHEY and CDR2 SMNVEV (reference sequence). The DNA of the CDR3 is TGTGCCAGCAGTGTCGACAGGGCTTCCTATAATTCACCCCTCCACTTT. It codes for CASSVDRASYNSPLHF.

This clone has only a few counts. J is TRBJ1-6 and V is TRBV2; D possibly corresponds to TRBD1 (5 bases). This CDR3 contains 13 residues. Germline V gene data show CDR1 as SNHLY and CDR2 as FYNNEI. V dropped 6 bases and J dropped 11 bases, with 14 bases sitting between them. Here the CDR3 reads CASRTGAFAPLHF. The CDR3 region has the DNA TGTGCCAGCAGAACTGGGGCTTTCGCACCCCTCCACTTT.

The chain links TRBV3-1 (or the pseudogene TRBV3-2) to TRBJ1-1, with D possibly matching TRBD1 (6 bases). CDR1 and CDR2 (germline): LGHDT, YNNKEL (reference sequence). This CDR3 spans 14 amino acids. V gave up 2 bases and J gave up 4 bases, with 11 bases separating them. The CDR3 protein is CASSQQGWITEAFF. The CDR3 DNA reads as TGTGCCAGCAGCCAACAGGGGTGGATCACTGAAGCTTTCTTT.

This clone appeared a single time. The V call is TRBV19, the J call TRBJ2-3, with 10 bases aligning to TRBD2. The CDR3 totals 16 residues. V trimming: 3 bases; J trimming: 1 base; junction bases outside the gene matches: 4. Germline V gene lookup returns CDR1 LNHDA and CDR2 SQIVND (reference sequence). CDR3 in DNA: TGTGCCAGTAGTATTGTGGGGACTAGCGGCACAGATACGCAGTATTTT. Translating it yields CASSIVGTSGTDTQYF.

The chain carries TRBV6-5 and TRBJ2-3, with D possibly being TRBD2 (6 bases). The CDR3 has 14 residues. Trimming cost V 5 bases and J 1 base, with 10 bases left between them. In germline, CDR1 is MNHEY, CDR2 SVGAGI. The CDR3 DNA follows: TGTGCCAGCAGTCCGGGACTCGGCACAGATACGCAGTATTTT. Amino acids: CASSPGLGTDTQYF.

Concerning this clone: This sample includes further DNA sequences coding for the same CDR3. The J gene is TRBJ2-1, the V gene TRBV7-2; TRBD2 might be the D (7 bases). V gave up 0 bases and J gave up 2 bases, with 8 bases separating them. Germline loops: CDR1 SGHTA, CDR2 FQGNSA. The CDR3 spans 15 residues. As DNA, the CDR3 is TGTGCCAGCAGCTTAGCGGGGGGGCCCTACAATGAGCAGTTCTTC. Residues: CASSLAGGPYNEQFF.

V gene TRBV28 combines with J gene TRBJ1-5; 7 bases map to TRBD1. The CDR3 sequence is 17 residues long. J lost 0 bases, V lost 4 bases, and 9 bases had no gene match. In germline, CDR1 is MDHEN, CDR2 SYDVKM. The CDR3 region has the DNA TGTGCCAGCAGTTCACGACAGGGCTGGGGTAGCAATCAGCCCCAGCATTTT. Encoded protein: CASSSRQGWGSNQPQHF.

DNA of the CDR3: TGCAGCGTTGCTAGATTAGGACAGATGAACACTGAAGCTTTCTTT. Its protein product is CSVARLGQMNTEAFF. The V gene is TRBV29-1, the J gene TRBJ1-1; a weak D match, TRBD1 (6 bases). The CDR3 is made up of 15 amino acids. CDR1 SQVTM and CDR2 ANQGSEA come from the germline V gene. V was shortened by 4 bases and J by 0 bases, with 15 bases between the two germline ends.

The chain links TRBV7-2 to TRBJ2-5; unclear D gene. The CDR3 is 11 amino acids. CDR1 is SGHTA and CDR2 is FQGNSA in the germline V gene. The V gene lost 5 bases and the J gene lost 3 bases, with 4 bases spanning the gap. The CDR3 DNA is TGTGCCAGCAGCCAGAAAGAGACCCAGTACTTC. It is translated as CASSQKETQYF.